The text below deals with one TCR beta chain. The data were obtained in a study of blood T cell repertoires in COVID-19. Looking at the study overall: The samples span acute and convalescent COVID-19 from the United States, Italy and Spain.

The CDR3 contains 14 residues. From germline, CDR1 is ENHRY and CDR2 SYGVKD. V dropped 6 bases and J dropped 4 bases, with 12 bases sitting between them. Assay used: immunoSEQ multiplex PCR; TCRdb lists only in-frame clones, some missing. The data show about 120,000 clones, over 75% seen once. The chain joins TRBV10-3 to TRBJ2-2, with D maybe TRBD1 (7 bases). This TCR derives from an elderly man with acute or convalescent COVID-19. The material sequenced was peripheral blood. Here the CDR3 DNA reads TGTGCCATCAGCCAGGGGGGCGGCACCGGGGAGCTGTTTTTT. Amino acid sequence: CAISQGGGTGELFF.